What follows is one T cell receptor (beta chain) and its context. This clone has ten or more counts. The antigen it recognizes is unknown. Base qualities are not at hand, and no much larger clone is one base apart. Taken from the germline V gene, the CDR1 and CDR2 loops are MGHRA and YSYEKL. Between the V and J ends, shortened by 8 bases and 3 bases respectively, the junction contains 10 bases. From its cysteine to its phenylalanine, the CDR3 spans 12 amino acids. Here the CDR3 DNA is all that survives: 36 bases in frame from base 1. The data are from a study of CD4+ T cells in melanoma (dated by TCRdb to between 2021 and 2023). Background on the whole study: Neoantigen-specific CD4+ T cells in human melanoma were what the study investigated. Study-level results and caveats: According to the report, neoantigen-specific CD4+ T cells in melanoma displayed diverse differentiation states. Neoantigen-specific CD4+ T cells were reported to be correlated with the function of CD8+ T cells, macrophages and B cells.

Receptor libraries were prepared by the immunoSEQ multiplex PCR assay. Sourced from immuneACCESS, this table was stored by TCRdb with only in-frame sequences that have V and J called. A share of the clones is absent; for the studies checked, an unresolved V gene accounts for under half, and the remainder has no known explanation. The sample records 7,500 to 10,000 clones, roughly two thirds of which are singletons. The ten largest clones add up to about 19% of the sample. The donors were people with melanoma. What was sequenced was peripheral blood. The rearrangement joined TRBV4-1 to TRBJ1-1, with the D gene call left open. This receptor was obtained from a human donor with melanoma. The CDR3 protein is CASGATDTEAFF. In nucleotide form, the sequence is TGCGCCAGCGGAGCGACCGACACTGAAGCTTTCTTT.